The 2 T cell receptor beta chains reported below all come from one sample, sequenced in a study of OX40 agonist ivuxolimab in advanced cancers. Libraries were built with the immunoSEQ multiplex PCR assay. The clones in this table, taken by TCRdb from immuneACCESS, are in-frame only. Not every clone is retained; where verified, under half of the shortfall comes from an unresolved V gene, and the cause of the rest is unknown. For this sample there are 60,000 or so clones; 84% appear just once. Roughly 1.9% of the sample is held by the ten biggest clonotypes. The sequenced sample was CD4+ or CD8+ T cells sorted from blood, obtained in a trial of the OX40 agonist ivuxolimab. The receptors derive from an adult with an advanced solid tumor such as melanoma, head and neck, liver or kidney cancer.

This clone was picked up one time. This chain links TRBV6-5 with TRBJ2-5; unclear D gene. The CDR3 is 13 residues long. V was trimmed by 6 bases and J by 11 bases, leaving 19 bases between them. Germline lookup yields CDR1 MNHEY and CDR2 SVGAGI. CDR3 sequence: CASSPTPWVEQYF. The CDR3, as DNA: TGTGCCAGCAGCCCCACACCTTGGGTGGAGCAGTACTTC.

The chain employs TRBV5-1 and TRBJ2-6; perhaps D is TRBD1 or TRBD2 (6 bases each). The CDR3 extends over 15 amino acids. The germline gives CDR1 SGHRS, CDR2 YFSETQ. The V end lost 0 bases, the J end lost 12 bases, and 16 bases lay between the germline ends. The CDR3: CASSLETGRFSVLTF. CDR3 nucleotides: TGCGCCAGCAGCTTGGAAACAGGGAGGTTCAGCGTCCTGACTTTC.